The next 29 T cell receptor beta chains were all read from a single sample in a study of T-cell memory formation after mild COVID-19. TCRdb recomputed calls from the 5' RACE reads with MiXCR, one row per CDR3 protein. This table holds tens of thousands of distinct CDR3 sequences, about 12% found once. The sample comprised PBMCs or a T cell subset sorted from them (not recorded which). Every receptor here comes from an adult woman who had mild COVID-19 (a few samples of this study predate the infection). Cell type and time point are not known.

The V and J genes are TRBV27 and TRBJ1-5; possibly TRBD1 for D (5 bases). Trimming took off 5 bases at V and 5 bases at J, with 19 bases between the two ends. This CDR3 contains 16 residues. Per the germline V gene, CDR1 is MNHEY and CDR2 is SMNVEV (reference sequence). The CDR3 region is CASSPGGPTRDQPQHF. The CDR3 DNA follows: TGTGCCAGCAGTCCGGGGGGACCCACAAGGGATCAGCCCCAGCATTTT.

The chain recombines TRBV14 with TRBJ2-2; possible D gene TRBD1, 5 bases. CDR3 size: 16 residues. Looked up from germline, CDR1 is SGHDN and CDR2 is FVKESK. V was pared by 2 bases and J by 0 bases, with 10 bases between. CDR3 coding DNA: TGTGCCAGCAGCCAACAGGGCTTTACGAACACCGGGGAGCTGTTTTTT. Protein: CASSQQGFTNTGELFF. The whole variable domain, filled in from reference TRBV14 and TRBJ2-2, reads EAGVTQFPSHSVIEKGQTVTLRCDPISGHDNLYWYRRVMGKEIKFLLHFVKESKQDESGMPNNRFLAERTGGTYSTLKVQPAELEDSGVYFCASSQQGFTNTGELFFGEGSRLTVL.

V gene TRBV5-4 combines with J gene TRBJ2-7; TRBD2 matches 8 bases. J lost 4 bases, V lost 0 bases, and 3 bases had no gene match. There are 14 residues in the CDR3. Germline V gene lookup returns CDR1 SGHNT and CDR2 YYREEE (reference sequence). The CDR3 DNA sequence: TGTGCCAGCAGCTTGGGCGGGGGGCGGTACGAGCAGTACTTC. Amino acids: CASSLGGGRYEQYF.

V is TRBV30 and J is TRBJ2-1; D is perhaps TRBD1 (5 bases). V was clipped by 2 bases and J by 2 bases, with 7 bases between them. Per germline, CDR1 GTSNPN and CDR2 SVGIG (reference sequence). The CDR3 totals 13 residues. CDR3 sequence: CAWSSGTYNEQFF. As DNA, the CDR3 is TGTGCCTGGAGTTCAGGGACCTACAATGAGCAGTTCTTC.

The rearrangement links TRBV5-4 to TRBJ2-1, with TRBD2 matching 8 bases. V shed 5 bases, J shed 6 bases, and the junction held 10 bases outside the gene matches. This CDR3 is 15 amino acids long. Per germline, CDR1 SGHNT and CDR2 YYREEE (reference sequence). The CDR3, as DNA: TGTGCCAGCAGACCGCCGGGACTAGGGACCAATGAGCAGTTCTTC. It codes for CASRPPGLGTNEQFF.

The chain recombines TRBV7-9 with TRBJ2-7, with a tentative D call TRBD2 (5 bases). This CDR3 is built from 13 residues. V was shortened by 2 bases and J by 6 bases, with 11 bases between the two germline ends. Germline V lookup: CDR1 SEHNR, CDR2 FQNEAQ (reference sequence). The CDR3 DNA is TGTGCCAGCAGCTTAAGGTCTAGCAGCGAGCAGTACTTC. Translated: CASSLRSSSEQYF.

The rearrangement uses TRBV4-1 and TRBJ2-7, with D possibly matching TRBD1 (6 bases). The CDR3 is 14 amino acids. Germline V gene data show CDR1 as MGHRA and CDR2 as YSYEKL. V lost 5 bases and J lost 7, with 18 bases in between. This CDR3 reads CASSTIGTNVEQYF. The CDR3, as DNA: TGCGCCAGCAGCACTATTGGGACAAACGTAGAGCAGTACTTC.

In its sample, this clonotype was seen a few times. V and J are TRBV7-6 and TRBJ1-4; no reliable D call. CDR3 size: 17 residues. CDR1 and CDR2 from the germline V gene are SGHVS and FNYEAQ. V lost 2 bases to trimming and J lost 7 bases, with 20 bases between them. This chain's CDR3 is CASSLSLGGDNGEKLFF. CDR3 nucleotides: TGTGCCAGCAGCTTATCGTTAGGTGGCGACAACGGTGAAAAACTGTTTTTT.

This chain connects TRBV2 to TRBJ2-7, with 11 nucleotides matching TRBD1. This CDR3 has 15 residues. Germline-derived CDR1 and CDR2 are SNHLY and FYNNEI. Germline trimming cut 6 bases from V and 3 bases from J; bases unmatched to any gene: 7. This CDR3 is CASRPRTGGHYEQYF. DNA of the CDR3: TGTGCCAGCAGACCCCGGACAGGGGGCCACTACGAGCAGTACTTC.

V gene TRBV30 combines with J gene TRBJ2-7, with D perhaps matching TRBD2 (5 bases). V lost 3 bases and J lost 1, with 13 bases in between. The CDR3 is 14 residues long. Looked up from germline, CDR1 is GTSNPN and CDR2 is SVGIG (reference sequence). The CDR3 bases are TGTGCCTGGAGCGAGGGTACGAGGTCCTACGAGCAGTACTTC. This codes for CAWSEGTRSYEQYF.

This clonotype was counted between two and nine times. CDR3: CASSPGPGVDTQYF. DNA for the CDR3: TGTGCCAGCAGCCCAGGACCGGGAGTGGATACGCAGTATTTT. The V call is TRBV7-8, the J call TRBJ2-3; a possible D gene is TRBD2 (6 bases). The CDR3 has 14 amino acids. Germline CDR1 SGHVS, CDR2 FQNEAQ. V was pared by 5 bases and J by 6 bases, with 15 bases between.

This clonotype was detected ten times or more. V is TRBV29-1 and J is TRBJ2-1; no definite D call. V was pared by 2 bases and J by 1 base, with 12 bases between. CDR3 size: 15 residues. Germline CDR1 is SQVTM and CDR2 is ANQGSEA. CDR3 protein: CSVEPSQFSYNEQFF. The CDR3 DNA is TGCAGCGTTGAACCCAGCCAATTTTCCTACAATGAGCAGTTCTTC.

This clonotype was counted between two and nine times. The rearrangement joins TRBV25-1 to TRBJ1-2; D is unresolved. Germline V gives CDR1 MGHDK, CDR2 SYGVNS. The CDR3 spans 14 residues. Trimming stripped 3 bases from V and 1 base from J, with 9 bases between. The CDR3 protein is CASSELHFNYGYTF. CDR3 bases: TGTGCCAGCAGTGAGCTACACTTTAACTATGGCTACACCTTC.

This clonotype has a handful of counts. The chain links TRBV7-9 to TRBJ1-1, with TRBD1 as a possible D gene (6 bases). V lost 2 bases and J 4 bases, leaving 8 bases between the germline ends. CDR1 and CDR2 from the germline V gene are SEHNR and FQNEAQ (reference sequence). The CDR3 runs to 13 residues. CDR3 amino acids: CASSLQGSTEAFF. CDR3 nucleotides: TGTGCCAGCAGCTTACAGGGGAGCACTGAAGCTTTCTTT.

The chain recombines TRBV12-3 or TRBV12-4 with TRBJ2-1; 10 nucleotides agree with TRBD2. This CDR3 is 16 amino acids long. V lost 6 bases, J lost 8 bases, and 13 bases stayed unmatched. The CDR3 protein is CASRPPRTSGWDEQFF. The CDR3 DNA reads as TGTGCCAGCAGGCCCCCCCGGACTAGCGGTTGGGATGAGCAGTTCTTC.

The chain's CDR3 is CASSYFDSEQETQYF. The CDR3 DNA follows: TGTGCCAGCAGTTACTTCGACTCTGAACAAGAGACCCAGTACTTC. The gene calls are TRBV6-2 or TRBV6-3 and TRBJ2-5; D call uncertain. This CDR3 spans 15 amino acids. Germline CDR1 is MNHEY and CDR2 is SVGEGT. V dropped 1 base and J dropped 2 bases, with 11 bases sitting between them.

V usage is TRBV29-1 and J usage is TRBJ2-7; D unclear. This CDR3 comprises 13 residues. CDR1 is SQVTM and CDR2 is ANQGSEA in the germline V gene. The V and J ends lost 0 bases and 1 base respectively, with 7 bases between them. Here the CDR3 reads CSVEDPHSYEQYF. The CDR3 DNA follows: TGCAGCGTTGAAGATCCGCATTCCTACGAGCAGTACTTC.

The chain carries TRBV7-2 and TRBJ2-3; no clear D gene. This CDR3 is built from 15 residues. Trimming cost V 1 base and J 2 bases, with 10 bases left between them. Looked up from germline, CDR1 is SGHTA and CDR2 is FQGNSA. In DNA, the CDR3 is TGTGCCAGCAGCTTAGTCGTTACGCACACAGATACGCAGTATTTT. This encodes CASSLVVTHTDTQYF.

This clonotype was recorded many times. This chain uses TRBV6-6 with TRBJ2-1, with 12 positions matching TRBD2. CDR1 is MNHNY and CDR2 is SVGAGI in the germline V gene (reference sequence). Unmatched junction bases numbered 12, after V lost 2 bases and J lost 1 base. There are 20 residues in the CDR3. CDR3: CASSYPTSGSSWESYNEQFF. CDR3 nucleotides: TGTGCCAGCAGTTACCCGACTAGCGGGAGTAGCTGGGAATCCTACAATGAGCAGTTCTTC.

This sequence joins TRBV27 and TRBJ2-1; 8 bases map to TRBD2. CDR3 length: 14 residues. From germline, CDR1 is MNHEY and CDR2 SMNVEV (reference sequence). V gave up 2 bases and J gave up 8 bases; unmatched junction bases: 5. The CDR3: CASSLGTSYYEQFF. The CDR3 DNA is TGTGCCAGCAGTTTAGGGACTAGTTATTATGAGCAGTTCTTC.

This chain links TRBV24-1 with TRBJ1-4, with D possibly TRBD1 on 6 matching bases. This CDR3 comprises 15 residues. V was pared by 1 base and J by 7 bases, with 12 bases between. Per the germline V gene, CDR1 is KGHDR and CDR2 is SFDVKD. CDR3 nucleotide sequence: TGTGCCACCAGTGATTTATTTGGGGGCGTTGAAAAACTGTTTTTT. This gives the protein CATSDLFGGVEKLFF.

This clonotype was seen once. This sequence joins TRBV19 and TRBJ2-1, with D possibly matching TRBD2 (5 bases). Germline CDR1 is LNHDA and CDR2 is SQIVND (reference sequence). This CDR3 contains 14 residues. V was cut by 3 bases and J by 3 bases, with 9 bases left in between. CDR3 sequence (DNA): TGTGCCAGTAGTATGGCCCGGGACTACAATGAGCAGTTCTTC. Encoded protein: CASSMARDYNEQFF.

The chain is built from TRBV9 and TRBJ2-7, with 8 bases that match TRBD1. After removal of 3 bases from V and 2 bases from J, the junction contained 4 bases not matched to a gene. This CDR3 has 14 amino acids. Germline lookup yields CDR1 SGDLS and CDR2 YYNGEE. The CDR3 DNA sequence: TGTGCCAGCAGCGCCCGGGACAGGACCTACGAGCAGTACTTC. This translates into CASSARDRTYEQYF.

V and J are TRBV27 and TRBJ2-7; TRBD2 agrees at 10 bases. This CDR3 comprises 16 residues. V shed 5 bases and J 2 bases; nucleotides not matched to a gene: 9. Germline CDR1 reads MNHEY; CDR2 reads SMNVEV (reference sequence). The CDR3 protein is CASSPSGLATTYEQYF. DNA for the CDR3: TGTGCCAGCAGTCCCTCGGGACTAGCGACCACCTACGAGCAGTACTTC.

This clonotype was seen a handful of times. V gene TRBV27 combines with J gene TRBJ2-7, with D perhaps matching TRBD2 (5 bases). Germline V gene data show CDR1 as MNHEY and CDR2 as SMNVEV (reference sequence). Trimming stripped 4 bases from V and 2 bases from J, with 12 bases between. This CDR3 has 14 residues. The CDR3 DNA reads TGTGCCAGCAGTTATGGCCGGGGTCCCTACGAGCAGTACTTC. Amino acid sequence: CASSYGRGPYEQYF.

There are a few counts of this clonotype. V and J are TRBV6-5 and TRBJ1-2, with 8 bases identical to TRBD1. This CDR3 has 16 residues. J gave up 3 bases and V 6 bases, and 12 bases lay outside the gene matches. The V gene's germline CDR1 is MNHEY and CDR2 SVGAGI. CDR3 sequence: CASRPDRQGHHYGYTF. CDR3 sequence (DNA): TGTGCCAGCAGACCGGACAGACAGGGGCACCACTATGGCTACACCTTC.

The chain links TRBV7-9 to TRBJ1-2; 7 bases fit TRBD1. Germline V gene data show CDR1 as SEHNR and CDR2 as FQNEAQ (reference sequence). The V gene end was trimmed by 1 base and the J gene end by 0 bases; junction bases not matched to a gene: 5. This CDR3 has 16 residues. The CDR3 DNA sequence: TGTGCCAGCAGCTTAGTGCCGGGACAGTCTAACTATGGCTACACCTTC. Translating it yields CASSLVPGQSNYGYTF. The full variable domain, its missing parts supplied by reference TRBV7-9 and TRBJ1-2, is DTGVSQNPRHKITKRGQNVTFRCDPISEHNRLYWYRQTLGQGPEFLTYFQNEAQLEKSRLLSDRFSAERPKGSFSTLEIQRTEQGDSAMYLCASSLVPGQSNYGYTFGSGTRLTVV.

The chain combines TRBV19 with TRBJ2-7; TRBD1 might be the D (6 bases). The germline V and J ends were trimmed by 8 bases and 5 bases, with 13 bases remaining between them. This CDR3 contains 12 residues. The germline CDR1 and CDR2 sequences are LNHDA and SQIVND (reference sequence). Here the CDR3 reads CASQQGGNEQYF. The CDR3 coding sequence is TGTGCCAGTCAACAGGGTGGTAACGAGCAGTACTTC.

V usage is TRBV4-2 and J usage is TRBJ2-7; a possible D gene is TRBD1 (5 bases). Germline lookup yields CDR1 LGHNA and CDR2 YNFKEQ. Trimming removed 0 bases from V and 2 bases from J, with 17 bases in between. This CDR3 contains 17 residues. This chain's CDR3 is CASSQEGAPGITYEQYF. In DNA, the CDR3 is TGTGCCAGCAGCCAAGAAGGGGCGCCCGGCATAACCTACGAGCAGTACTTC.